The source of this TCR beta chain is a study of shared clonotypes between healthy human individuals. Across the study: CD4 naive and CD4 memory each took three plates per donor, while CD8 naive took two and CD8 memory one.

Whole-study findings and limits: For sorted subsets, rarefaction showed incomplete sequencing despite large depth. Clonotypes shared by all four sorted-subset donors had higher generation probabilities than non-shared clonotypes.

The germline V gene encodes CDR1 SQVTM and CDR2 ANQGSEA. Trimming took off 1 base at V and 0 bases at J, with 4 bases between the two ends. This CDR3 has 13 amino acids. Evenly divided among several immunoSEQ plates was the genomic DNA of each subset. Sequenced by immunoSEQ multiplex PCR; TCRdb stores in-frame clones only, minus some. The data show around 2,000,000 clones, roughly 95% seen once. Concerning this clone itself: Its antigen is unknown. Other DNA sequences in this sample translate to the same CDR3.

Naive CD8 cells lacked CD45RO, underwent positive selection for CCR7 and left out terminally differentiated effector memory CD45RA+ cells. This clonotype was obtained from a man between 18 and 35 years old in good health. The V call is TRBV29-1, the J call TRBJ2-1, with D hard to call. The sequenced sample was naive CD8+ T cells sorted from blood. CDR3 residues: CSVEGGSYNEQFF. The CDR3 coding sequence is TGCAGCGTTGAAGGGGGCTCCTACAATGAGCAGTTCTTC.